This entry is about one TCR beta chain. Its recognized antigen is unknown. Base qualities are missing; no much larger clone stands one base away. The sample originates from a study of blood T cells in healthy people across ages (dated by TCRdb to about 2015). Some background on the complete study: Template switching captured roughly one uniquely barcoded TCR beta cDNA molecule per two T cells in model experiments. Two additional independent replicas of 1 million unique cDNA reads from the same blood draw were analyzed for two donors (one aged 18 to 29 and one aged 80 or older). The donors were divided into four age groups: young (average about 16 years), middle-aged (about 39), aged (approximately 62) and long-lived (nearly 85). Age-related changes in TCR beta repertoire diversity were measured in the study by deep sequencing normalized with unique cDNA molecular identifiers.

Receptor amplification or capture employed 5' RACE. Sequencing was performed on an Illumina HiSeq 2500. A second roughly 6 to 12 cycle PCR used a sample-barcoded 5' primer and a J-beta primer mix. Each TCR beta cDNA molecule received a unique molecular identifier from a template-switch 5' adaptor carrying 12 random nucleotides. Each sample yielded at least 3 million CDR3-containing paired-end reads. All of the RNA was converted into first-strand cDNA using the Mint cDNA synthesis kit, with a TRBC-specific oligonucleotide serving as the primer. Following uracil-DNA glycosylase treatment, all cDNA underwent a first 18-cycle PCR with the universal primers M1SS and BC2_uni_R. Per the original workflow: For normalization, 1 million high-quality reads were randomly selected from each sample, with every read carrying a distinct molecular identifier. Reads with shared molecular identifiers were discarded instead of being binned into consensus sequences. MiTCR, run with a Q25 quality threshold and the strictest error-elimination algorithm, handled CDR3 identification, clonotype clustering and error correction. A nonparametric unseen species model with Euler transformation was used to estimate lower-bound total TCR beta diversity. TCRdb ran its own pipeline on the public reads, namely fastp trimming at Q25 and MiXCR clone calling, and kept in-frame beta chains. Identical CDR3 protein sequences are pooled into one entry, listed with their most common genes and DNA. It is TCRdb's table, rather than the study itself, that gives the V and J calls and clone size. Counted in this sample were some 940,000 distinct CDR3 sequences; under 35% of them appeared once. Approximately 10% of the sample is in the top ten clones.

General findings and caveats noted by the study authors: Since profiling was done on bulk unsorted PBMCs, naive and antigen-experienced compartments could not be conclusively compared. As age increased, observed TCR beta diversity per million T cells dropped in a roughly linear way, and a significant reduction was already evident by age around 41. Estimates of total diversity from one million sequenced T cells were regarded as lower bounds and underestimates. There was a strong correlation between observed TCR beta diversity and the percentage of naive T cells measured by flow cytometry. The CMV infection status of donors was not known, potentially confounding age-related changes in expanded clonotypes. Compared with the aged group, the long-lived group had more naive CD4+ T cells, fewer expanded clones and increased TCR diversity, suggesting age selection.

The donors were 40 or so Caucasian individuals from Russia, aged roughly 6 to 90 years, who were systemically healthy. Ten milliliters of peripheral blood were drawn from each donor into EDTA-treated Vacutainer tubes. Ficoll-Paque density-gradient centrifugation was used to isolate PBMCs, with at least 7 million obtained per sample. Total RNA was extracted from PBMCs with Trizol reagent, with at least 6 micrograms obtained per sample. For every donor, flow cytometry on a PBMC aliquot measured the percentage of naive CD45RAhigh/CD27high T cells. The germline ends are 16 bases apart after V is trimmed by 7 bases and J by 0 bases. The CDR3 covers 15 residues, taking in both the cysteine and the phenylalanine. Only CDR3 DNA remains: 45 bases, in frame from the first base. The germline V gene yields SQVTM for CDR1 and ANQGSEA for CDR2. The same sample was also studied in work on T cells of mothers and their children. Per the second study: The donors were nine systemically healthy Caucasian individuals, made up of three mothers and their six children. cDNA synthesis consumed the entire amount of extracted RNA, loaded at approximately 1.6 ug RNA in each 15 ul reaction. In the second PCR, sample barcodes and 2-4 random nucleotides were introduced via the M1S primer. Over 8 million TCR beta CDR3 reads were obtained for each mother, and 2.5 million to 3 million reads were obtained for each child. Thymic selection shapes the output of TCR recombination in a similar way in related and unrelated pairs, and inherited differences have a minor effect. Normalized repertoire overlap in related mother-child pairs was always slightly higher than in unrelated mother-child pairs, but the difference was never significant. No persistent microchimeric T cell clones were found, with a detection sensitivity of approximately 94 clones per million clonotypes. The study used deep NGS to compare TCR beta repertoires of mothers and children, seeking features distinguishing related mother-child pairs from unrelated individuals. The mean age was about 40 +/- 4 years for the mothers and around 11 +/- 4 years for the children. After adapter ligation with NEBNext reagents, the libraries were sequenced on Illumina HiSeq 2000 with 100+100 nt paired-end reads. To prevent cross-contamination, the mother and child libraries were prepared a month apart and were sequenced in separate runs. Each donor had between roughly 450,000 and 2,300,000 distinct TCR beta clonotypes identified. Naive TCR beta clonotypes were estimated from low-frequency clonotypes matched to each donor's FACS-determined naive share, without sorting.

The sequence links TRBV29-1 to TRBJ2-4; the D region is possibly TRBD1 or TRBD2, each matching across 5 bases. The receptor was isolated from a woman in her forties in good health. Sequences were obtained from blood. The nucleotide sequence is given as TGCAGCGGTCCGGGGACCTGCCTAGCCAAAAACATTCAGTACTTC. This yields the protein CSGPGTCLAKNIQYF.